The clone carrying this T cell receptor (beta chain) was observed many times. The antigen is undetermined. Based on clinical symptoms, serum thyroxine and TRAb, thyroid ultrasound and orbital computed tomography, diagnoses were reached. Germline V lookup: CDR1 DFQATT, CDR2 SNEGSKA (reference sequence). This CDR3 contains 12 residues. The V gene lost 4 bases and the J gene lost 3 bases, with 10 bases spanning the gap. This sample is part of a study of T cells in Graves' hyperthyroidism and ophthalmopathy. General observations from the study: Blood samples included most of the expanded thyroid clonotypes exceeding 0.001. A 13 V-J model separated ophthalmopathy from stable hyperthyroidism. Ophthalmopathy was model-predicted a median about 6 months pre-onset.

Regions amplified from RNA transcripts were the TCR beta CDR3 regions. HTBI primers were employed in a first-round RT-PCR of the TCR CDR3. TCRdb analysed the multiplex PCR reads with MiXCR anew, one entry per CDR3 protein. Among about 570,000 distinct CDR3 sequences listed, more than 45% were seen once. The TCR was taken from an adult woman with Graves' disease, either hyperthyroidism or ophthalmopathy (not recorded which). Sequencing was done on a sample of peripheral blood or thyroid tissue (not recorded which). This chain links TRBV20-1 with TRBJ2-7; D is ambiguous. The CDR3 is CSAKHSYYEQYF. In DNA, the CDR3 is TGCAGTGCTAAACATAGCTACTACGAGCAGTACTTC.